This TCR beta chain was obtained from a study of T-cell reconstitution after alpha-beta-depleted transplantation in children. This clonotype has ten or more counts. A library of TCRbeta sequences, prepared with unique molecular identifiers, was generated. TCRdb passed the PCR reads through MiXCR, listing each CDR3 protein once. The sample consists of more than 85,000 distinct CDR3 sequences, 10% of them appearing once. CDR3 length equals 15 residues. Germline V lookup: CDR1 MDHEN, CDR2 SYDVKM. V trimming: 1 base; J trimming: 6 bases; junction bases outside the gene matches: 8. This TCR was sampled from a human donor who donated a stem cell graft to a child with acute lymphoblastic leukemia. Sequences were derived from PBMCs from the stem cell graft donor, sampled from the stem cell graft. The rearrangement joins TRBV28 to TRBJ1-1; 7 nucleotides align to TRBD1. The CDR3 is CASSLYKTGSPEAFF. The CDR3 nucleotides are TGTGCCAGCAGTTTATACAAGACAGGGAGCCCTGAAGCTTTCTTT. Together with reference TRBV28 and TRBJ1-1, the CDR3 gives the full variable domain: DVKVTQSSRYLVKRTGEKVFLECVQDMDHENMFWYRQDPGLGLRLIYFSYDVKMKEKGDIPEGYSVSREKKERFSLILESASTNQTSMYLCASSLYKTGSPEAFFGQGTRLTVV.